A single sample is the source of the 14 T cell receptor beta chains below, sequenced in a study of blood T cell repertoires in COVID-19. Profiling relied on immunoSEQ multiplex PCR, and the TCRdb table lists in-frame clones only, not all of them. The repertoire includes tens of thousands of clones, under 95% of them detected once, and 5.5% to 6% sits in the top ten. Sequencing input: peripheral blood. These receptors were taken from a human donor in a cohort sampled during active COVID-19.

CDR3 coding DNA: TGTGCCAGCAGTATAGGTCCAGCGGGGGGGCGGGAGACCCAGTACTTC. As protein: CASSIGPAGGRETQYF. The chain recombines TRBV9 with TRBJ2-5, with 10 bases identical to TRBD2. The ends lost 5 bases at V and 5 bases at J; junction bases unmatched: 12. CDR3 length: 16 residues. CDR1 and CDR2 (germline): SGDLS, YYNGEE.

The chain combines TRBV5-1 with TRBJ2-1; D gene ambiguous. V was shortened by 4 bases and J by 7 bases, with 6 bases between the two germline ends. The CDR3 consists of 11 residues. Germline CDR1 and CDR2: SGHRS and YFSETQ. CDR3 sequence reads: CASSRENEQFF. CDR3 bases: TGCGCCAGCAGCCGTGAGAATGAGCAGTTCTTC.

The V gene is TRBV7-9, the J gene TRBJ2-5; possibly TRBD2 for D (5 bases). The length of the CDR3 is 15 residues. The V end was cut by 8 bases, the J end by 5 bases, with 21 bases between. Germline V gene lookup returns CDR1 SEHNR and CDR2 FQNEAQ (reference sequence). The CDR3 here is CASSPLGVAMETQYF. In DNA, the CDR3 is TGTGCCAGCTCCCCTCTTGGGGTAGCGATGGAGACCCAGTACTTC. The full variable domain, in which reference TRBV7-9 and TRBJ2-5 provide the parts outside the CDR3, is DTGVSQNPRHKITKRGQNVTFRCDPISEHNRLYWYRQTLGQGPEFLTYFQNEAQLEKSRLLSDRFSAERPKGSFSTLEIQRTEQGDSAMYLCASSPLGVAMETQYFGPGTRLLVL.

The chain recombines TRBV6-5 with TRBJ1-3, with D perhaps matching TRBD1 (6 bases). V gave up 2 bases and J gave up 6 bases, with 11 bases separating them. CDR1 and CDR2 from the germline V gene are MNHEY and SVGAGI. This CDR3 region has 14 residues. The CDR3 loop is CASSYQGSENTIYF. The CDR3 DNA follows: TGTGCCAGCAGTTACCAGGGGTCCGAAAACACCATATATTTT.

The rearrangement joins TRBV19 to TRBJ2-7, with TRBD1 matching 7 bases. Looked up from germline, CDR1 is LNHDA and CDR2 is SQIVND (reference sequence). Unmatched junction bases numbered 14, after V lost 6 bases and J lost 12 bases. The length of the CDR3 is 13 residues. This chain's CDR3 is CASSLTGASESYF. CDR3 nucleotide sequence: TGTGCCAGTAGCCTTACAGGGGCCAGCGAGTCGTACTTC.

This clone came up once. The rearrangement joins TRBV2 to TRBJ2-7; TRBD2 matches 7 bases. The germline CDR1 and CDR2 sequences are SNHLY and FYNNEI. The junction had 5 bases not matched to a gene; V was cut back by 0 bases and J by 3 bases. The CDR3 covers 15 residues. CDR3 region: CASSEALGGFYEQYF. CDR3 DNA: TGTGCCAGCAGTGAAGCGCTGGGAGGGTTCTACGAGCAGTACTTC.

The V and J genes are TRBV6-5 and TRBJ2-5, with D maybe TRBD2 (5 bases). Germline CDR1 reads MNHEY; CDR2 reads SVGAGI. V gave up 0 bases and J gave up 4 bases, with 12 bases separating them. This CDR3 spans 15 amino acids. CDR3 amino acids: CASSYSYSVGETQYF. The CDR3 nucleotides are TGTGCCAGCAGTTACTCGTATAGCGTAGGAGAGACCCAGTACTTC.

This clone was seen more than once but under ten times. This chain uses TRBV6-5 with TRBJ1-4; no reliable D call. V was clipped by 3 bases and J by 8 bases, with 4 bases between them. Germline-derived CDR1 and CDR2 are MNHEY and SVGAGI. CDR3 length: 11 amino acids. CDR3 nucleotide sequence: TGTGCCAGCAGTTATGGCGAAAAACTGTTTTTT. Its translation is CASSYGEKLFF.

The chain uses TRBV30 and TRBJ1-4; D remains unclear. Between the trimmed V and J ends, which lost 0 bases and 7 bases, there was a span of 3 bases. The germline V gene has CDR1 GTSNPN and CDR2 SVGIG (reference sequence). The CDR3 is 11 residues long. CDR3 residues: CAWSVLEKLFF. As DNA, the CDR3 is TGTGCCTGGAGTGTACTTGAAAAACTGTTTTTT.

The chain employs TRBV18 and TRBJ2-1; 13 positions agree with TRBD2. The V gene's germline CDR1 is KGHSH and CDR2 LQKENI. The length of the CDR3 is 16 residues. Trimming cost V 4 bases and J 7 bases; bases outside gene matches: 7. CDR3 nucleotide sequence: TGTGCCAGCTCACTATTGGGACTAGCGGGGAGTAATGAGCAGTTCTTC. Its protein is CASSLLGLAGSNEQFF.

J is TRBJ1-3 and V is TRBV19, with a possible D match to TRBD1 (6 bases). V shed 9 bases and J shed 4 bases, with 19 bases lying between them. The CDR3 runs 15 residues. Germline V gene lookup returns CDR1 LNHDA and CDR2 SQIVND (reference sequence). The CDR3 spells CARQGRGARGNTIYF. The CDR3, as DNA: TGTGCCAGGCAAGGTCGGGGGGCGCGAGGAAACACCATATATTTT.

This chain links TRBV7-2 with TRBJ2-3; TRBD2 matches at 8 bases. The V segment lost 2 bases and the J segment 2 bases; nucleotides outside the gene matches: 6. This CDR3 spans 16 amino acids. CDR1 is SGHTA, CDR2 FQGNSA, per germline. CDR3 in DNA: TGTGCCAGCAGCTTAAATAGCGGGGCGCACACAGATACGCAGTATTTT. Translated, it gives CASSLNSGAHTDTQYF. The whole variable domain, remainder taken from reference TRBV7-2 and TRBJ2-3, is GAGVSQSPSNKVTEKGKDVELRCDPISGHTALYWYRQSLGQGLEFLIYFQGNSAPDKSGLPSDRFSAERTGGSVSTLTIQRTQQEDSAVYLCASSLNSGAHTDTQYFGPGTRLTVL.

The V and J genes are TRBV6-6 and TRBJ1-1, with a weak D call TRBD1 (6 bases). Germline CDR1 reads MNHNY; CDR2 reads SVGAGI (reference sequence). The length of the CDR3 is 14 residues. The V end was cut by 7 bases, the J end by 0 bases, with 12 bases between. CDR3 sequence: CASMDSAMNTEAFF. In DNA form, the CDR3 reads TGTGCCAGCATGGACAGCGCCATGAACACTGAAGCTTTCTTT.

The chain combines TRBV4-3 with TRBJ2-3; 7 bases match TRBD1. V shed 1 base, J shed 3 bases, and the junction held 10 bases outside the gene matches. The CDR3 is 17 residues long. Germline values: CDR1 LGHNA, CDR2 YSLEER. CDR3 loop: CASSQASAGRGTDTQYF. For the CDR3, the DNA is TGCGCCAGCAGCCAAGCTTCTGCCGGCAGGGGGACAGATACGCAGTATTTT.